The 13 T cell receptor beta chains in this list originate from one sample, sequenced in a study of OX40 agonist ivuxolimab in advanced cancers. Libraries were prepared through the immunoSEQ multiplex PCR assay. Here the immuneACCESS table is served through TCRdb, limited to in-frame sequences with V and J called. Missing clones are a known gap in these copies; in checked studies unresolved V genes cover under half, and the rest lacks a known reason. The sample includes some 51,000 clones, with roughly 90% observed a single time. The top ten constitute roughly 43% of the sample. The source material was CD4+ or CD8+ T cells sorted from blood, sampled in a trial of the OX40 agonist ivuxolimab. Every receptor here comes from an adult with an advanced solid tumor such as melanoma, head and neck, liver or kidney cancer.

The chain recombines TRBV4-3 with TRBJ2-1; D is perhaps TRBD1 or TRBD2 (5 bases each). V was clipped by 4 bases and J by 4 bases, with 8 bases between them. The CDR3 loop spans 13 amino acids. The germline V gene encodes CDR1 LGHNA and CDR2 YSLEER. CDR3 protein: CASSRDGYNEQFF. The CDR3 coding sequence is TGCGCCAGCAGCCGGGACGGGTACAATGAGCAGTTCTTC.

The V gene is TRBV5-5, the J gene TRBJ2-4; D remains unclear. The CDR3 extends over 14 amino acids. From germline, CDR1 is SGHKS and CDR2 YYEKEE (reference sequence). Trimming cost V 5 bases and J 0 bases, with 9 bases left between them. CDR3 region: CASSTDLAKNIQYF. Here the CDR3 DNA reads TGTGCCAGCAGTACGGATTTAGCCAAAAACATTCAGTACTTC.

The V and J genes are TRBV5-1 and TRBJ2-7; perhaps D is TRBD1 or TRBD2 (5 bases each). The germline V gene has CDR1 SGHRS and CDR2 YFSETQ. The ends were cut back, 4 bases at V and 6 bases at J, with 14 bases in the middle. This CDR3 has 13 amino acids. The chain's CDR3 is CASSRGEISEQYF. The CDR3 region has the DNA TGCGCCAGCAGCAGAGGGGAAATCTCCGAGCAGTACTTC.

The V and J genes are TRBV6-5 and TRBJ1-2, with TRBD1 as a possible D gene (5 bases). V lost 6 bases to trimming and J lost 2 bases, with 7 bases between them. Germline assignment: CDR1 MNHEY and CDR2 SVGAGI. The CDR3 contains 12 residues. The CDR3: CASSDSNYGYTF. Here the CDR3 DNA reads TGTGCCAGCAGCGACAGCAACTATGGCTACACCTTC.

The chain couples TRBV9 to TRBJ1-2; no definite D call. Trimming stripped 0 bases from V and 8 bases from J, with 8 bases between. The CDR3 has 12 amino acids. Germline assignment: CDR1 SGDLS and CDR2 YYNGEE. The DNA of the CDR3 is TGTGCCAGCAGCGTAGGAGGGCGGGGCTACACCTTC. Translated: CASSVGGRGYTF.

The CDR3 bases are TGTGCCAGCAGTTCCCGGACTAGCTACAATGAGCAGTTCTTC. It yields the protein CASSSRTSYNEQFF. This sequence joins TRBV28 and TRBJ2-1, with 7 positions matching TRBD2. This CDR3 region has 14 residues. Per the germline V gene, CDR1 is MDHEN and CDR2 is SYDVKM. Germline trimming cut 4 bases from V and 3 bases from J; bases unmatched to any gene: 3. Full variable domain (remainder filled in from reference TRBV28 and TRBJ2-1): DVKVTQSSRYLVKRTGEKVFLECVQDMDHENMFWYRQDPGLGLRLIYFSYDVKMKEKGDIPEGYSVSREKKERFSLILESASTNQTSMYLCASSSRTSYNEQFFGPGTRLTVL.

The rearrangement links TRBV15 to TRBJ1-3; 9 bases line up with TRBD1. CDR1 LNHNV and CDR2 YYDKDF come from the germline V gene (reference sequence). CDR3 length: 15 residues. V lost 4 bases, J lost 6 bases, and 7 bases stayed unmatched. DNA for the CDR3: TGTGCCACCAGCAACCCGGGACAGGGCGAAAACACCATATATTTT. This gives the protein CATSNPGQGENTIYF.

The chain employs TRBV28 and TRBJ1-5, with a weak D call TRBD1 (6 bases). V lost 7 bases and J lost 7, with 26 bases in between. The CDR3 has 17 residues. Germline V gene lookup returns CDR1 MDHEN and CDR2 SYDVKM. In DNA form, the CDR3 reads TGTGCCAGCAATTTCAACCTCCAAACCATCAGGGGACAGCCCCAGCATTTT. Protein product: CASNFNLQTIRGQPQHF.

This clone turned up a few times. The rearrangement links TRBV27 to TRBJ2-3; unclear D gene. This CDR3 comprises 15 residues. Looked up from germline, CDR1 is MNHEY and CDR2 is SMNVEV (reference sequence). V gave up 5 bases and J gave up 1 base, with 13 bases separating them. The CDR3, as DNA: TGTGCCAGCAGTCCGAGTTTTGGGGGCACAGATACGCAGTATTTT. Protein sequence: CASSPSFGGTDTQYF.

This chain links TRBV5-1 with TRBJ1-6; 9 nucleotides match TRBD1. Germline assignment: CDR1 SGHRS and CDR2 YFSETQ. There are 14 residues in the CDR3. J gave up 10 bases and V 4 bases, and 6 bases lay outside the gene matches. The CDR3 nucleotides are TGCGCCAGCAGCGCGGGACAGGGAGAATCACCCCTCCACTTT. Protein: CASSAGQGESPLHF.

V usage is TRBV11-2 and J usage is TRBJ1-1; D ambiguous. V was cut by 3 bases and J by 4 bases, with 3 bases left in between. The length of the CDR3 is 11 residues. Germline CDR1 reads SGHAT; CDR2 reads FQNNGV. CDR3 in amino acids: CASSFATEAFF. CDR3 in DNA: TGTGCCAGCAGCTTCGCCACTGAAGCTTTCTTT.

The J gene is TRBJ2-1, the V gene TRBV6-1; the D is unclear. The CDR3 loop spans 14 amino acids. Germline CDR1 is MNHNS and CDR2 is SASEGT. V was pared by 1 base and J by 5 bases, with 9 bases between. The CDR3 loop is CASSEVVADNEQFF. As DNA, the CDR3 is TGTGCCAGCAGTGAAGTGGTGGCAGACAATGAGCAGTTCTTC.

This rearrangement joins TRBV30 to TRBJ2-7; D remains ambiguous. The CDR3 length is 15 residues. V lost 2 bases, J lost 0 bases, and 14 bases lay in between. CDR1 and CDR2 (germline): GTSNPN, SVGIG (reference sequence). The CDR3 sequence is CAWSMTWASSYEQYF. The CDR3, as DNA: TGTGCCTGGAGTATGACTTGGGCGAGCTCCTACGAGCAGTACTTC.